These 15 T cell receptor beta chains share one sample of origin, sequenced in a study of T cell changes during pregnancy in multiple sclerosis. TCRdb's copy holds only in-frame clones and misses some; the assay was immunoSEQ multiplex PCR. The sample contains 60,000 to 65,000 clones, 90% of which appear only once. Sequencing used peripheral blood, obtained in the second trimester of pregnancy. The source of these receptors is a female donor in good health, enrolled as a control in a pregnancy study.

This clone was seen a single time. This rearrangement joins TRBV28 to TRBJ1-2; 12 bases map to TRBD1. Trimming took 6 bases from V and 4 from J; bases not matched to a gene: 3. CDR3 length equals 14 residues. Looked up from germline, CDR1 is MDHEN and CDR2 is SYDVKM. CDR3 residues: CASRGTGGSYGYTF. The CDR3 nucleotides are TGTGCCAGCAGGGGGACAGGGGGCAGCTATGGCTACACCTTC.

The DNA for the CDR3 is TGTGCCAGCAGCTTACCAGCGGATGAGCAGTTCTTC. Its protein is CASSLPADEQFF. The chain combines TRBV5-4 with TRBJ2-1; perhaps TRBD2 as D (5 bases). The V end was cut by 2 bases, the J end by 8 bases, with 8 bases between. The CDR3 is 12 amino acids. CDR1 SGHNT and CDR2 YYREEE come from the germline V gene (reference sequence).

The chain carries TRBV28 and TRBJ2-5, with a tentative D call TRBD2 (7 bases). The CDR3 is 15 amino acids. The V end was cut by 5 bases, the J end by 4 bases, with 17 bases between. Germline CDR1 is MDHEN and CDR2 is SYDVKM. CDR3 residues: CASSGGAGLGETQYF. CDR3 nucleotide sequence: TGTGCCAGCAGTGGGGGGGCGGGTTTGGGAGAGACCCAGTACTTC. Looking up the rest from reference TRBV28 and TRBJ2-5 gives the full variable domain: DVKVTQSSRYLVKRTGEKVFLECVQDMDHENMFWYRQDPGLGLRLIYFSYDVKMKEKGDIPEGYSVSREKKERFSLILESASTNQTSMYLCASSGGAGLGETQYFGPGTRLLVL.

The chain recombines TRBV4-1 with TRBJ2-3; 12 bases agree with TRBD2. Germline values: CDR1 MGHRA, CDR2 YSYEKL. This CDR3 region has 17 residues. Trimming removed 4 bases from V and 5 bases from J; junction bases left unmatched: 10. CDR3 in DNA: TGCGCCAGCAGCCTAAGTCCTAGCGGGGGGGCCCAAGATACGCAGTATTTT. Translation gives CASSLSPSGGAQDTQYF.

In this sample, this clone turned up once. The chain has TRBV7-9 and TRBJ2-3, with 8 bases lining up with TRBD2. This CDR3 region has 14 residues. Germline CDR1 and CDR2: SEHNR and FQNEAQ (reference sequence). V gave up 3 bases and J gave up 5 bases; unmatched junction bases: 4. The CDR3 nucleotides are TGTGCCAGCAGCTTGAGCGGGGGAATAGATACGCAGTATTTT. As protein: CASSLSGGIDTQYF. Looking up the rest from reference TRBV7-9 and TRBJ2-3 gives the full variable domain: DTGVSQNPRHKITKRGQNVTFRCDPISEHNRLYWYRQTLGQGPEFLTYFQNEAQLEKSRLLSDRFSAERPKGSFSTLEIQRTEQGDSAMYLCASSLSGGIDTQYFGPGTRLTVL.

V usage is TRBV5-4 and J usage is TRBJ2-2, with 10 bases matching TRBD2. After removal of 5 bases from V and 8 bases from J, the junction contained 12 bases not matched to a gene. The CDR3 length is 16 residues. The germline CDR1 and CDR2 sequences are SGHNT and YYREEE (reference sequence). Written as DNA, the CDR3 is TGTGCCAGCAGGGCAACTAGCGGGACAGGTACTGGGGAGCTGTTTTTT. Amino acids: CASRATSGTGTGELFF.

V and J are TRBV5-4 and TRBJ2-7; TRBD2 agrees at 9 bases. CDR3 length: 16 amino acids. The V gene end was trimmed by 4 bases and the J gene end by 3 bases; junction bases not matched to a gene: 11. The germline CDR1 and CDR2 sequences are SGHNT and YYREEE (reference sequence). CDR3 bases: TGTGCCAGCAGCAAGGGAGGGCTAGCGGGACACTACGAGCAGTACTTC. Translated: CASSKGGLAGHYEQYF.

A word on this clone: One end of the junction varies from germline; a read error may be responsible. This rearrangement joins TRBV10-3 to TRBJ2-5, with 10 positions matching TRBD2. Germline loops: CDR1 ENHRY, CDR2 SYGVKD. The CDR3 spans 15 residues. This CDR3 is CATSSGGHLQETQYF. CDR3 coding DNA: TGTGCCACCAGTAGCGGGGGGCATCTCCAAGAGACCCAGTACTTC.

The chain joins TRBV6-6 to TRBJ2-1; D perhaps matches TRBD2 (5 bases). The CDR3 spans 15 residues. V dropped 6 bases and J dropped 4 bases, with 16 bases sitting between them. CDR1 and CDR2 (germline): MNHNY, SVGAGI (reference sequence). The CDR3 is CASSLGGSTYNEQFF. In nucleotides, the CDR3 is TGTGCCAGCAGCTTGGGCGGGTCAACTTACAATGAGCAGTTCTTC.

This chain uses TRBV4-1 with TRBJ2-2; TRBD1 matches at 9 bases. With 3 bases clipped from V and 3 bases from J, the junction kept 2 bases outside the gene matches. This CDR3 comprises 15 residues. Germline lookup yields CDR1 MGHRA and CDR2 YSYEKL. The CDR3 region has the DNA TGCGCCAGCAGCCAGACAGGGGGGGACACCGGGGAGCTGTTTTTT. It yields the protein CASSQTGGDTGELFF.

The chain recombines TRBV4-2 with TRBJ1-4, with 8 bases lining up with TRBD1. The CDR3 is 16 amino acids. With V trimmed by 3 bases and J by 4 bases, 7 bases remained unmatched. Germline V CDR1 and CDR2: LGHNA, YNFKEQ. The DNA for the CDR3 is TGTGCCAGCAGCCAGGCGATGACAGGGGTTAATGAAAAACTGTTTTTT. It specifies CASSQAMTGVNEKLFF.

This chain uses TRBV6-6 with TRBJ2-2; 7 nucleotides match TRBD1. V trimming: 5 bases; J trimming: 6 bases; junction bases outside the gene matches: 3. The CDR3 runs to 13 residues. Germline CDR1 reads MNHNY; CDR2 reads SVGAGI (reference sequence). CDR3 in DNA: TGTGCCAGCAGTGACCAGGGGGCCGGGGAGCTGTTTTTT. This translates into CASSDQGAGELFF.

This chain joins TRBV4-1 and TRBJ2-1; 7 bases map to TRBD2. This CDR3 has 15 amino acids. Germline V gene sequence: CDR1 MGHRA, CDR2 YSYEKL. V shed 2 bases and J 0 bases; nucleotides not matched to a gene: 1. CDR3 region: CASSQLADSYNEQFF. For the CDR3, the DNA is TGCGCCAGCAGCCAACTAGCGGACTCCTACAATGAGCAGTTCTTC.

In the case of this clone: This may come from a read error, since a much larger clone is one base off. CDR3 DNA: TGTGCCAGCAGCCGACAGGGGAACACTGAAGCTTTCTTT. Its translation: CASSRQGNTEAFF. V is TRBV7-8 and J is TRBJ1-1; 7 positions match TRBD1. This CDR3 comprises 13 residues. V lost 5 bases, J lost 1 base, and 1 base stayed unmatched. Germline V gene lookup returns CDR1 SGHVS and CDR2 FQNEAQ. Full variable domain (rest looked up from reference TRBV7-8 and TRBJ1-1): GAGVSQSPRYKVAKRGQDVALRCDPISGHVSLFWYQQALGQGPEFLTYFQNEAQLDKSGLPSDRFFAERPEGSVSTLKIQRTQQEDSAVYLCASSRQGNTEAFFGQGTRLTVV.

This clone occurred once. V and J are TRBV7-9 and TRBJ2-7; D gene uncertain. The CDR3 sequence is 11 residues long. Germline V gene lookup returns CDR1 SEHNR and CDR2 FQNEAQ (reference sequence). Trimming removed 3 bases from V and 7 bases from J, with 7 bases in between. In nucleotides, the CDR3 is TGTGCCAGCAGCTTGGGCGAAGAGCAGTACTTC. Residues: CASSLGEEQYF.